This T cell receptor (beta chain) was recorded in a study of metastatic and nonmetastatic thyroid tumors. Thyroid surgery was preceded by no treatment in any patient. Trimming left V 8 bases short and J 8 bases short, with 18 bases between. The germline V gene encodes CDR1 MDHEN and CDR2 SYDVKM. CDR3 size: 13 residues. This clone was seen more than once but under ten times. MiXCR re-clonotyped the PCR reads for TCRdb. The table shows 5,500 or so clones, with 33% occurring only once. The source of this sequence is a male donor with papillary thyroid cancer or a benign thyroid nodule (not recorded which). Some clones in this sample may be carry-over from other donors' samples. Material for sequencing was adjacent normal tissue. The rearrangement links TRBV28 to TRBJ1-1, with a tentative D call TRBD1 (6 bases). CDR3 sequence reads: CASQDGQPGEAFF. DNA of the CDR3: TGTGCCAGCCAAGACGGACAGCCAGGGGAAGCTTTCTTT.